Listed here are 22 T cell receptor beta chains from one sample, sequenced in a study of cytomegalovirus exposure and HLA in healthy donors. The PCR contained 60 Vbeta and 13 Jbeta primers. Method: immunoSEQ multiplex PCR; TCRdb's copy keeps in-frame clones and lacks some. This sample has about 160,000 clones, with around nine tenths found just once. The sequenced sample consisted of PBMCs. The receptors shown here come from a woman aged 18-29 years in good health and CMV-seronegative.

The rearrangement links TRBV5-1 to TRBJ2-3, with TRBD2 matching over 12 bases. Looked up from germline, CDR1 is SGHRS and CDR2 is YFSETQ. V lost 0 bases and J lost 5; bases outside the gene matches: 1. The length of the CDR3 is 15 residues. The CDR3 region has the DNA TGCGCCAGCAGCTTGGCGGGACTAGCGGGAGATACGCAGTATTTT. It is translated as CASSLAGLAGDTQYF. Filled out from reference TRBV5-1 and TRBJ2-3, the complete variable domain reads KAGVTQTPRYLIKTRGQQVTLSCSPISGHRSVSWYQQTPGQGLQFLFEYFSETQRNKGNFPGRFSGRQFSNSRSEMNVSTLELGDSALYLCASSLAGLAGDTQYFGPGTRLTVL.

The V and J genes are TRBV5-1 and TRBJ2-5, with D uncertain. Per the germline V gene, CDR1 is SGHRS and CDR2 is YFSETQ. This CDR3 has 12 amino acids. Deletions cut 0 bases from V and 5 bases from J, with 5 bases between. This chain's CDR3 is CASSLDRETQYF. In DNA, the CDR3 is TGCGCCAGCAGCTTGGATCGTGAGACCCAGTACTTC.

This sequence joins TRBV6-4 and TRBJ1-2, with 7 bases fitting TRBD1. Germline V gene sequence: CDR1 MRHNA, CDR2 SNTAGT. Losses at the gene ends were 4 bases for V and 3 bases for J; bases not matched to a gene: 5. The CDR3 extends over 14 amino acids. CDR3 sequence: CASSVETGDYGYTF. CDR3 nucleotide sequence: TGTGCCAGCAGTGTCGAAACAGGGGACTATGGCTACACCTTC.

The V call is TRBV6-6, the J call TRBJ2-7; D may be TRBD2 (5 bases). This CDR3 contains 14 residues. Germline lookup yields CDR1 MNHNY and CDR2 SVGAGI (reference sequence). Trimming took 8 bases from V and 0 from J, leaving 14 bases between them. In DNA, the CDR3 is TGTGCCAGCGTCTTGGGTGACTACTCCTACGAGCAGTACTTC. It encodes CASVLGDYSYEQYF.

This sequence joins TRBV27 and TRBJ1-5; TRBD1 is a possible D gene (5 bases). Trimming left V 5 bases short and J 0 bases short, with 14 bases between. In germline, CDR1 is MNHEY, CDR2 SMNVEV (reference sequence). This CDR3 spans 16 amino acids. The CDR3 bases are TGTGCCAGCAGTCCCGCGGGACCATATAGCAATCAGCCCCAGCATTTT. Its protein is CASSPAGPYSNQPQHF.

The chain combines TRBV6-1 with TRBJ1-5, with 9 bases that match TRBD1. The CDR3 loop spans 15 amino acids. With V trimmed by 0 bases and J by 6 bases, 3 bases remained unmatched. Germline lookup yields CDR1 MNHNS and CDR2 SASEGT. The CDR3: CASSEAGQGSQPQHF. CDR3 DNA: TGTGCCAGCAGTGAAGCGGGACAGGGAAGTCAGCCCCAGCATTTT.

This chain joins TRBV2 and TRBJ1-5; tentative D call: TRBD1 (5 bases). CDR3 length: 17 amino acids. From germline, CDR1 is SNHLY and CDR2 FYNNEI. V was cut by 2 bases and J by 0 bases, with 14 bases left in between. The CDR3 sequence is CASSEQGAVNSNQPQHF. CDR3 DNA sequence: TGTGCCAGCAGTGAACAAGGGGCGGTTAATAGCAATCAGCCCCAGCATTTT.

The chain employs TRBV7-6 and TRBJ1-2, with D perhaps TRBD1 (5 bases). Between the trimmed V and J ends, which lost 4 bases and 4 bases, there was a span of 25 bases. CDR1 SGHVS and CDR2 FNYEAQ come from the germline V gene. The CDR3 is 18 residues long. As DNA, the CDR3 is TGTGCCAGCAGCTCACCTTTAGGGCGGGGGGACCAGATCTATGGCTACACCTTC. This sequence encodes CASSSPLGRGDQIYGYTF.

This clone was observed a single time. The DNA of the CDR3 is TGTGCCAGCAGTTTAAGTATGGGACAGGGGGCCAAAAAACTGTTTTTT. Translation: CASSLSMGQGAKKLFF. J is TRBJ1-4 and V is TRBV28, with TRBD1 matching 12 bases. Germline lookup yields CDR1 MDHEN and CDR2 SYDVKM. CDR3 length: 16 amino acids. V was clipped by 2 bases and J by 9 bases; unmatched bases: 7.

The V call is TRBV27, the J call TRBJ1-2; a possible D gene is TRBD1 (5 bases). Trimming stripped 4 bases from V and 7 bases from J, with 22 bases between. The CDR3 is 16 amino acids. Germline CDR1 MNHEY, CDR2 SMNVEV (reference sequence). CDR3 in amino acids: CASSSGGGDYGSGYTF. CDR3 DNA: TGTGCCAGCAGTTCCGGCGGGGGGGATTATGGAAGTGGCTACACCTTC.

This clone has just one count. The chain is built from TRBV10-3 and TRBJ2-2, with a weak D call TRBD2 (6 bases). Trimming stripped 5 bases from V and 6 bases from J, with 16 bases between. The CDR3 covers 15 residues. Germline lookup yields CDR1 ENHRY and CDR2 SYGVKD. The CDR3: CAISYLFGGSGELFF. The CDR3, as DNA: TGTGCCATCAGTTACCTCTTTGGGGGGTCCGGGGAGCTGTTTTTT.

The chain carries TRBV25-1 and TRBJ1-1; the D gene is possibly TRBD1 (6 bases). CDR3 length: 15 amino acids. Germline lookup yields CDR1 MGHDK and CDR2 SYGVNS. The V and J ends lost 0 bases and 4 bases respectively, with 12 bases between them. The DNA of the CDR3 is TGTGCCAGCAGTGAATATGGGGCAGGGGCCACTGAAGCTTTCTTT. It specifies CASSEYGAGATEAFF.

This clone was detected only once. The chain links TRBV30 to TRBJ2-5; 8 nucleotides line up with TRBD2. V shed 2 bases and J 5 bases; nucleotides not matched to a gene: 7. Germline CDR1 and CDR2: GTSNPN and SVGIG (reference sequence). The CDR3 runs 14 residues. CDR3 loop: CAWSWTSIPETQYF. CDR3 in DNA: TGTGCCTGGAGTTGGACTAGCATTCCGGAGACCCAGTACTTC.

The chain links TRBV19 to TRBJ1-4; no definite D call. The ends were cut back, 5 bases at V and 0 bases at J, with 7 bases in the middle. Germline CDR1 and CDR2: LNHDA and SQIVND (reference sequence). CDR3 length: 14 amino acids. For the CDR3, the DNA is TGTGCCAGTAGTGCACTTTCAACTAATGAAAAACTGTTTTTT. Translated: CASSALSTNEKLFF.

V and J are TRBV6-1 and TRBJ1-2, with 8 bases fitting TRBD1. This CDR3 contains 15 residues. Trimming took 6 bases from V and 2 from J; bases not matched to a gene: 8. Germline assignment: CDR1 MNHNS and CDR2 SASEGT. CDR3 nucleotides: TGTGCCAGCAGGGGGACAGGAAGGGGGAACTATGGCTACACCTTC. Its translation: CASRGTGRGNYGYTF.

This chain uses TRBV28 with TRBJ2-5; unclear D gene. With 6 bases removed from V and 0 bases from J, the gap between germline ends came to 14 bases. The CDR3 has 15 amino acids. Germline V gene lookup returns CDR1 MDHEN and CDR2 SYDVKM. CDR3 sequence: CASRSGSFYQETQYF. As DNA, the CDR3 is TGTGCCAGCAGGTCCGGTAGCTTTTACCAAGAGACCCAGTACTTC.

The chain couples TRBV6-1 to TRBJ1-5; possibly TRBD1 for D (5 bases). Germline assignment: CDR1 MNHNS and CDR2 SASEGT. This CDR3 has 14 residues. V was cut by 6 bases and J by 1 base, with 10 bases left in between. The CDR3, as DNA: TGTGCCAGCAGCCGGGGGGGGAGCAATCAGCCCCAGCATTTT. Translating gives CASSRGGSNQPQHF.

The chain joins TRBV30 to TRBJ1-5; no firm D call. The CDR3 contains 11 residues. The V and J ends lost 7 bases and 3 bases respectively, with 7 bases between them. Germline V CDR1 and CDR2: GTSNPN, SVGIG (reference sequence). CDR3 sequence (DNA): TGTGCCTCAGGCTTCAATCAGCCCCAGCATTTT. Amino acid sequence: CASGFNQPQHF.

In nucleotides, the CDR3 is TGTGCCAGCAGGGTCGGGACATATGCAACTAATGAAAAACTGTTTTTT. Translating gives CASRVGTYATNEKLFF. The genes are TRBV28 and TRBJ1-4, with a weak D call TRBD1 (6 bases). Trimming stripped 6 bases from V and 0 bases from J, with 14 bases between. CDR1 MDHEN and CDR2 SYDVKM come from the germline V gene. The CDR3 has 16 amino acids.

This clone was detected only once. The J gene is TRBJ2-5, the V gene TRBV5-1; 7 bases align to TRBD1. The CDR3 totals 15 residues. Germline V gene lookup returns CDR1 SGHRS and CDR2 YFSETQ. V shed 4 bases and J 5 bases; nucleotides not matched to a gene: 11. DNA of the CDR3: TGCGCCAGCAGCCTGAGGACGACAGGGTCTGAGACCCAGTACTTC. Protein: CASSLRTTGSETQYF.

This chain joins TRBV29-1 and TRBJ1-4, with 10 bases fitting TRBD1. With V trimmed by 7 bases and J by 4 bases, 3 bases remained unmatched. CDR3 length equals 13 residues. Looked up from germline, CDR1 is SQVTM and CDR2 is ANQGSEA. For the CDR3, the DNA is TGCAGCGGGAGGGACAGGGGTAATGAAAAACTGTTTTTT. Amino acid sequence: CSGRDRGNEKLFF.

The J gene is TRBJ2-3, the V gene TRBV4-2; 7 bases align to TRBD2. Germline CDR1 and CDR2: LGHNA and YNFKEQ. The CDR3 sequence is 18 residues long. The J segment lost 2 bases and the V segment lost 3 bases, leaving 14 bases of the junction unmatched. CDR3 DNA: TGTGCCAGCAGCCAGGAACTCCCAGGGCTAGCGGTCACAGATACGCAGTATTTT. Residues: CASSQELPGLAVTDTQYF.